Given below is one TCR beta chain in context. The antigen remains unidentified. Germline-derived CDR1 and CDR2 are LNHDA and SQIVND (reference sequence). The CDR3 contains 17 residues. The trim removed 3 bases at V and 4 bases at J, leaving 9 bases unmatched. This sample was included in a study of CD8+CD57+ T cells in acquired aplastic anemia. Study conclusions and caveats: Patients did not significantly differ from controls in CD8+ Simpson's diversity. A set of twenty-nine CD8+ CDR3 sequences was shared between patients and controls, and these sequences appeared highly expressed in patients.

Profiles of TCR beta VDJ and CDR3 were generated from a genomic DNA template. One entry per CDR3 protein, called by TCRdb with MiXCR from the reads. The data hold under 200,000 distinct CDR3 sequences, with around half observed a single time. Patients chosen for sequencing had shown CD8+CD57+ cell expansion by flow cytometry. No patient had been given any therapy when blood was sampled. Sequenced sample: sorted CD4+, CD8+, or CD8+CD57+ T cells (not recorded which) from PBMCs. This chain uses TRBV19 with TRBJ1-6; 7 nucleotides agree with TRBD1. The origin of this receptor is a human donor with aplastic anemia. CDR3 amino acids: CASSMSRDSAYNSPLHF. The CDR3 bases are TGTGCCAGTAGTATGAGTCGGGACAGCGCGTATAATTCACCCCTCCACTTT. The entire variable domain, with the rest obtained from reference TRBV19 and TRBJ1-6, is as follows: DGGITQSPKYLFRKEGQNVTLSCEQNLNHDAMYWYRQDPGQGLRLIYYSQIVNDFQKGDIAEGYSVSREKKESFPLTVTSAQKNPTAFYLCASSMSRDSAYNSPLHFGNGTRLTVT.